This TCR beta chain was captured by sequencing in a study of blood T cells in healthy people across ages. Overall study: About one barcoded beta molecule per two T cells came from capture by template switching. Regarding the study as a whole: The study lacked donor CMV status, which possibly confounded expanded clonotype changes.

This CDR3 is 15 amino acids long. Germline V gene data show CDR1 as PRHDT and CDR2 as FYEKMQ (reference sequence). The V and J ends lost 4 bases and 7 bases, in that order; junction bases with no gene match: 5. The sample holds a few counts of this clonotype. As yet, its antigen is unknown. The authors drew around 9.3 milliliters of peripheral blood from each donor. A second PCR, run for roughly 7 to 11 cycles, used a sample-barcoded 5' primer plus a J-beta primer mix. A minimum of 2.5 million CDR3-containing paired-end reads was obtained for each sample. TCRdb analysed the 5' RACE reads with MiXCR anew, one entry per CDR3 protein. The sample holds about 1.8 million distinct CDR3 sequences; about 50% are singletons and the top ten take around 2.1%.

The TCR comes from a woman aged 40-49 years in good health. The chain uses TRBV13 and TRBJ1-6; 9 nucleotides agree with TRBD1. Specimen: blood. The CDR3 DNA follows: TGTGCCAGCAGCTCCCGGGACAGGGCGAATTCACCCCTCCACTTT. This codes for CASSSRDRANSPLHF.